These T cell receptor beta chains were read from a single sample in a study of STAT5B mutations in CD4+ large granular lymphocyte leukemia. Produced via immunoSEQ multiplex PCR; TCRdb's table is partial and in-frame only. The table includes more than 25,000 clones, approximately 81% detected once. The sample was CD4+ T cells from blood buffy coats. These receptors all come from a human donor in good health. CDR3s include the opening cysteine and the closing phenylalanine or tryptophan. Each record gives: CDR3 length, V gene, J gene, D gene, clone size, CDR3 protein, CDR3 DNA. D genes are given only for firm matches. Clone size is stated in some rows and not others, as once, few, many or a class when expanded.

13	TRBV5-4	TRBJ1-2	-	-	CASSGERGYGYTF	TGTGCCAGCAGCGGGGAAAGGGGCTATGGCTACACCTTC
17	TRBV11-2	TRBJ1-5	-	-	CASSLDGWGVSNQPQHF	TGTGCCAGCAGCCTAGATGGTTGGGGGGTCAGCAATCAGCCCCAGCATTTT
16	TRBV10-2	TRBJ2-5	TRBD1	-	CASSEGAGHYQETQYF	TGCGCCAGCAGCGAGGGGGCGGGTCACTACCAAGAGACCCAGTACTTC
15	TRBV6-6	TRBJ1-4	TRBD1	-	CASSRRQGSNEKLFF	TGTGCCAGCAGTCGCCGACAGGGATCTAATGAAAAACTGTTTTTT
15	TRBV5-1	TRBJ2-6	-	-	CASSLGGGGANVLTF	TGCGCCAGCAGCTTGGGGGGTGGTGGGGCCAACGTCCTGACTTTC
16	TRBV6-6	TRBJ2-7	-	-	CASRLHDGTPSYEQYF	TGTGCCAGCAGACTACATGATGGTACCCCCTCCTACGAGCAGTACTTC
14	TRBV19	TRBJ1-1	TRBD1	-	CASSEQGGKTEAFF	TGTGCCAGTAGTGAACAGGGGGGAAAGACTGAAGCTTTCTTT
14	TRBV2	TRBJ1-4	TRBD1	-	CASSEGTGREKLFF	TGTGCCAGCAGTGAGGGGACAGGGCGAGAAAAACTGTTTTTT
13	TRBV19	TRBJ1-4	-	-	CASSIVVDEKLFF	TGTGCCAGTAGTATAGTCGTCGATGAAAAACTGTTTTTT
16	TRBV10-1	TRBJ1-4	-	few	CASSETSGTPHEKLFF	TGCGCCAGCAGTGAGACCTCCGGGACACCTCATGAAAAACTGTTTTTT
13	TRBV15	TRBJ2-5	-	-	CATSRDPAETQYF	TGTGCCACCAGCAGAGATCCGGCGGAGACCCAGTACTTC
13	TRBV5-1	TRBJ1-2	-	few	CASSLVQDYGYTF	TGCGCCAGCAGCTTGGTACAGGACTATGGCTACACCTTC
13	TRBV5-4	TRBJ2-7	-	few	CASSSKSLGEQYF	TGTGCCAGCAGCAGCAAATCTCTAGGCGAGCAGTACTTC
16	TRBV6-4	TRBJ1-5	-	-	CASSDGTGVFWQPQHF	-
14	TRBV19	TRBJ2-2	-	once	CASSTLADTGELFF	TGTGCCAGTAGTACCCTGGCCGACACCGGGGAGCTGTTTTTT
15	TRBV7-2	TRBJ2-1	TRBD2	-	CASSYQRGSNNEQFF	TGTGCCAGCAGCTACCAGCGGGGAAGCAACAATGAGCAGTTCTTC
15	TRBV2	TRBJ1-2	-	few	CASASRDTANYGYTF	TGTGCCAGCGCCTCCCGGGACACAGCTAACTATGGCTACACCTTC
16	TRBV10-3	TRBJ1-5	TRBD1	-	CAISDSRQGANQPQHF	TGTGCCATCAGTGACAGCCGACAGGGGGCGAATCAGCCCCAGCATTTT